The source of this T cell receptor (beta chain) is a study of T cell repertoires in cytomegalovirus infection. The germline V and J ends were trimmed by 1 base and 8 bases, with 14 bases remaining between them. Germline CDR1 is LGHNT and CDR2 is FRNRAP. There are 14 residues in the CDR3. Worth noting for this clonotype: Its antigen is currently unknown.

Study observations and caveats: Summed frequency of shared TCR beta families picked out CMV carriers who also had the relevant HLA. HLA-C-restricted CMV clonotypes gave the most frequent clonotype in two of eight donors.

Using its own MiXCR run on the reads, TCRdb lists one record per CDR3 protein. The repertoire holds hundreds of thousands of distinct CDR3 sequences, with approximately 24% as singletons. This chain connects TRBV12-5 to TRBJ1-1; D unresolved. Sequenced: CD8+ T cells from PBMCs. This clonotype was obtained from a human donor in good health (CMV status not recorded). Some clones in this sample may be carry-over from other donors' samples. The CDR3 reads CASGLAGSPSEAFF. The CDR3 bases are TGTGCTAGTGGTTTGGCCGGTTCCCCTTCCGAAGCTTTCTTT.